A selection of T cell receptor beta chains follows, all from one sample in a study of molecular identifiers for immune sequencing clone quantification. MiXCR was run by TCRdb on the PCR reads, yielding one entry per CDR3 protein. This sample carries some 89,000 distinct CDR3 sequences, more than 20% of them seen once, and the ten largest clones take about 0.99%. Material for sequencing was naive CD8+ T cells from blood, with Jurkat cell RNA spiked in. Receptors originate from a human donor in good health. Some libraries in this study had Jurkat cell RNA spiked in. CDR3s include the opening cysteine and the closing phenylalanine or tryptophan. Rows give clone size only sometimes, using once, few, many, or a class for an expanded clone.

CDR3 length: 13; clone size: many; V gene: TRBV20-1; J gene: TRBJ1-3; CDR3 protein: CSARTPTGNTIYF
CDR3 length: 14; clone size: -; V gene: TRBV20-1; J gene: TRBJ1-5; CDR3 protein: CSARDDGESQPQHF
CDR3 length: 18; clone size: -; V gene: TRBV15; J gene: TRBJ1-5; CDR3 protein: CATSRDGLFQGWGQPQHF
CDR3 length: 12; clone size: many; V gene: TRBV19; J gene: TRBJ1-6; CDR3 protein: CASSRPGSPLHF
CDR3 length: 13; clone size: many; V gene: TRBV29-1; J gene: TRBJ2-1; CDR3 protein: CSAPGLAPGEQFF
CDR3 length: 16; clone size: -; V gene: TRBV13; J gene: TRBJ2-5; CDR3 protein: CASSSSPQGGKETQYF
CDR3 length: 12; clone size: many; V gene: TRBV28; J gene: TRBJ2-7; CDR3 protein: CASSPLRWEQYF
CDR3 length: 16; clone size: -; V gene: TRBV7-9; J gene: TRBJ2-2; CDR3 protein: CASSQMTGTNPGELFF
CDR3 length: 14; clone size: many; V gene: TRBV28; J gene: TRBJ2-5; CDR3 protein: CATKETGSGETQYF
CDR3 length: 15; clone size: many; V gene: TRBV6-2/TRBV6-3; J gene: TRBJ2-5; CDR3 protein: CASSQEFGQQETQYF